This is a list of T cell receptor beta chains from one sample in a study of early T cells in non-severe SARS-CoV-2 infection. TCRdb reprocessed the 5' RACE reads with MiXCR, giving one entry per CDR3 protein. The profile covers around 27,000 distinct CDR3 sequences, with roughly 7.2% appearing a single time and about a third taken by the ten largest. Sequenced input: whole blood. The receptors here all came from an adult who was a healthcare worker with PCR-confirmed SARS-CoV-2 infection or an uninfected control (not recorded which). Both conserved end residues are part of each CDR3. The order of the fields is clone size, D gene, V gene, J gene, CDR3 protein, CDR3 DNA. The D gene is left open where the match is weak. For some rows the clone size is stated as once, few or many, or as a class when expanded; others skip it.

size: -
D: TRBD2
V: TRBV28
J: TRBJ2-3
CDR3: CASSFRELAGGQTDTQYF
DNA: TGTGCCAGCAGTTTTCGGGAACTAGCGGGGGGGCAGACAGATACGCAGTATTTT

size: few
D: TRBD2
V: TRBV6-5
J: TRBJ2-3
CDR3: CASSSRTSGRFVTQYF
DNA: TGTGCCAGCAGTTCTCGGACTAGCGGGAGATTCGTTACGCAGTATTTT

size: -
D: TRBD2
V: TRBV24-1
J: TRBJ2-3
CDR3: CATSDPGLAGVDTQYF
DNA: TGTGCCACCAGTGATCCTGGACTAGCGGGAGTGGATACGCAGTATTTT

size: -
D: -
V: TRBV27
J: TRBJ1-3
CDR3: CASSRKVGNTIYF
DNA: TGTGCCAGCAGTCGTAAGGTGGGAAACACCATATATTTT

size: many
D: -
V: TRBV7-2
J: TRBJ1-1
CDR3: CASSLDGGLGDTEAFF
DNA: TGTGCCAGCAGCTTAGATGGGGGCCTGGGGGACACTGAAGCTTTCTTT

size: many
D: -
V: TRBV20-1
J: TRBJ1-4
CDR3: CSARKGTNEKLFF
DNA: TGCAGTGCTAGAAAAGGGACTAATGAAAAACTGTTTTTT

size: many
D: -
V: TRBV7-2
J: TRBJ1-6
CDR3: CASSLVRMNSPLHF
DNA: TGTGCCAGCAGCTTAGTACGGATGAATTCACCCCTCCACTTT

size: few
D: -
V: TRBV7-3
J: TRBJ2-2
CDR3: CASSLLNTGELFF
DNA: TGTGCCAGCAGCTTACTCAACACCGGGGAGCTGTTTTTT

size: many
D: TRBD2
V: TRBV28
J: TRBJ2-7
CDR3: CASSSGTSGKHEQYF
DNA: TGTGCCAGCAGTTCAGGGACTAGCGGGAAACACGAGCAGTACTTC

size: -
D: -
V: TRBV14
J: TRBJ2-4
CDR3: CASSQDRAVNIQYF
DNA: TGTGCCAGCAGCCAAGATCGCGCGGTAAACATTCAGTACTTC

size: many
D: TRBD2
V: TRBV20-1
J: TRBJ2-3
CDR3: CSASRLAGGSRGTQYF
DNA: TGCAGTGCTTCTCGTCTAGCGGGGGGCTCCCGAGGTACGCAGTATTTT

size: many
D: -
V: TRBV2
J: TRBJ2-5
CDR3: CASSAGRTHQETQYF
DNA: TGTGCCAGCAGCGCCGGTAGGACGCACCAAGAGACCCAGTACTTC

size: few
D: -
V: TRBV5-1
J: TRBJ1-2
CDR3: CASSYDGGVYGYTF
DNA: TGCGCCAGCAGCTACGACGGCGGGGTCTATGGCTACACCTTC

size: many
D: TRBD2
V: TRBV25-1
J: TRBJ2-1
CDR3: CASSDRETSGTSEQFF
DNA: TGTGCCAGCAGTGATCGCGAGACTAGCGGGACTAGTGAGCAGTTCTTC

size: many
D: -
V: TRBV3-1
J: TRBJ1-5
CDR3: CASSLSSVGNQPQHF
DNA: TGTGCCAGCAGCCTTTCCTCCGTAGGGAATCAGCCCCAGCATTTT

size: many
D: TRBD1
V: TRBV27
J: TRBJ1-6
CDR3: CASSKSGTDNSPLHF
DNA: TGTGCCAGCAGTAAATCCGGGACAGACAATTCACCCCTCCACTTT

size: many
D: TRBD1
V: TRBV4-3
J: TRBJ2-7
CDR3: CASSQDWRQGSDEQYF
DNA: TGCGCCAGCAGCCAAGATTGGAGACAGGGGTCTGACGAGCAGTACTTC

size: few
D: -
V: TRBV7-6
J: TRBJ2-1
CDR3: CASSLTQGNEQFF
DNA: TGTGCCAGCAGCTTAACGCAAGGAAATGAGCAGTTCTTC

size: many
D: TRBD1
V: TRBV12-5
J: TRBJ2-3
CDR3: CASGPGQRTDTQYF
DNA: TGTGCTAGTGGTCCGGGACAGCGCACAGATACGCAGTATTTT

size: few
D: -
V: TRBV18
J: TRBJ2-3
CDR3: CASSLLGGGSGDTQYF
DNA: TGTGCCAGCTCACTCCTGGGCGGGGGCAGTGGAGATACGCAGTATTTT

size: -
D: -
V: TRBV24-1
J: TRBJ2-4
CDR3: CATSDRNIQYF
DNA: TGTGCCACCAGTGACAGAAACATTCAGTACTTC

size: many
D: TRBD2
V: TRBV20-1
J: TRBJ2-3
CDR3: CSATTGTSGSYTQYF
DNA: TGCAGTGCTACAACCGGGACTAGCGGGAGTTATACGCAGTATTTT

size: many
D: TRBD1
V: TRBV29-1
J: TRBJ2-2
CDR3: CSVSGQGGRELFF
DNA: TGCAGCGTTAGCGGACAGGGAGGCCGGGAGCTGTTTTTT

size: many
D: -
V: TRBV7-2
J: TRBJ1-5
CDR3: CASSVERGLHQPQHF
DNA: TGTGCCAGCAGCGTAGAGAGGGGCCTTCATCAGCCCCAGCATTTT

size: many
D: -
V: TRBV19
J: TRBJ1-5
CDR3: CASSMSGAGNQPQHF
DNA: TGTGCCAGTAGTATGTCGGGGGCTGGCAATCAGCCCCAGCATTTT

size: many
D: TRBD1
V: TRBV7-9
J: TRBJ1-1
CDR3: CASSFATGVTAEAFF
DNA: TGTGCCAGCAGCTTTGCGACAGGGGTTACCGCTGAAGCTTTCTTT